The 29 T cell receptor beta chains presented below share a single source sample, sequenced in a study of molecular identifiers for immune sequencing clone quantification. TCRdb analysed the PCR reads with MiXCR anew, one entry per CDR3 protein. The repertoire holds approximately 550,000 distinct CDR3 sequences, approximately 25% seen once, with around 0.78% in the top ten. Sequencing was done on a sample of naive CD8+ T cells from blood, with Jurkat cell RNA spiked in. As to subset: FACS-sorted CD8+CD4-CCR7+CD45RA+ naive T cells. The source of these receptors is a human donor in good health. Some libraries in this study had Jurkat cell RNA spiked in.

In this sample, this clonotype turned up many times. The rearrangement links TRBV9 to TRBJ2-3, with a weak D call TRBD2 (6 bases). The CDR3 covers 13 residues. Trimming took off 3 bases at V and 7 bases at J, with 12 bases between the two ends. Germline V gene sequence: CDR1 SGDLS, CDR2 YYNGEE. The CDR3 here is CASSGLATHTQYF. In DNA form, the CDR3 reads TGTGCCAGCAGCGGTCTAGCGACGCATACGCAGTATTTT. Variable domain in full (rest from reference TRBV9 and TRBJ2-3): DSGVTQTPKHLITATGQRVTLRCSPRSGDLSVYWYQQSLDQGLQFLIQYYNGEERAKGNILERFSAQQFPDLHSELNLSSLELGDSALYFCASSGLATHTQYFGPGTRLTVL.

The CDR3 DNA follows: TGTGCCAGCAGCTTCCGGGACTCAGCCTACGAGCAGTACTTC. Its protein is CASSFRDSAYEQYF. The gene calls are TRBV27 and TRBJ2-7; D is possibly TRBD2 (6 bases). The V gene's germline CDR1 is MNHEY and CDR2 SMNVEV (reference sequence). The V end was cut by 6 bases, the J end by 2 bases, with 14 bases between. The CDR3 has 14 amino acids.

This chain uses TRBV20-1 with TRBJ1-5; D is uncertain. Germline V gene data show CDR1 as DFQATT and CDR2 as SNEGSKA (reference sequence). The CDR3 extends over 13 amino acids. The V end was cut by 4 bases, the J end by 7 bases, with 14 bases between. CDR3 loop: CSATPWSGQPQHF. The CDR3 region has the DNA TGCAGTGCTACCCCATGGTCCGGCCAGCCCCAGCATTTT.

This clonotype turned up a few times. The chain links TRBV6-2 or TRBV6-3 to TRBJ1-2; D is uncertain. CDR1 and CDR2 from the germline V gene are MNHEY and SVGEGT. V was cut by 1 base and J by 7 bases, with 7 bases left in between. The CDR3 spans 12 residues. CDR3 amino acids: CASSYFHAGYTF. The CDR3 nucleotides read TGTGCCAGCAGTTACTTTCATGCTGGCTACACCTTC.

The chain is built from TRBV28 and TRBJ1-5; D perhaps matches TRBD1 (6 bases). This CDR3 region has 13 residues. Germline values: CDR1 MDHEN, CDR2 SYDVKM. V was cut by 9 bases and J by 6 bases, with 15 bases left in between. The CDR3 region is CASGRDIAQPQHF. CDR3 nucleotides: TGTGCCAGTGGCCGGGACATAGCTCAGCCCCAGCATTTT.

On this clonotype: A much larger clone differs from this one at a single base, so this may be a read error. The chain links TRBV4-3 to TRBJ2-1, with 9 bases aligning to TRBD2. The V gene's germline CDR1 is LGHNA and CDR2 YSLEER. CDR3 length: 17 residues. The CDR3 nucleotides read TGCGCCAGCGGCCAGGCTAGCGGGGCCAGCTCCTACAATGAGCAGTTCTTC. Its translation: CASGQASGASSYNEQFF.

This clonotype was found a few times. This chain links TRBV20-1 with TRBJ2-7; unclear D gene. This CDR3 has 12 residues. Trimming pared 1 base from V and 4 bases from J, leaving 8 bases between. Germline V gives CDR1 DFQATT, CDR2 SNEGSKA (reference sequence). The chain's CDR3 is CSARGEAYEQYF. The DNA of the CDR3 is TGCAGTGCTAGAGGCGAGGCTTACGAGCAGTACTTC.

As for this clonotype: The junction departs from the called germline gene at one end, perhaps through a read error. V usage is TRBV9 and J usage is TRBJ2-2; 9 bases fit TRBD2. The CDR3 totals 20 residues. Germline-derived CDR1 and CDR2 are SGDLS and YYNGEE. The chain's CDR3 is CASSAEGEAGGAGDTGELSF. Written as DNA, the CDR3 is TGTGCCAGCAGCGCAGAGGGTGAAGCGGGAGGAGCGGGAGACACCGGGGAGCTGTCTTTT.

This clonotype was seen at least ten times. V and J are TRBV5-1 and TRBJ2-5; 7 bases are shared with TRBD2. CDR3 length: 11 residues. The V gene's germline CDR1 is SGHRS and CDR2 YFSETQ. V lost 7 bases, J lost 4 bases, and 1 base stayed unmatched. The CDR3 region has the DNA TGCGCCAGCTGGGGGGGAGAGACCCAGTACTTC. Encoded protein: CASWGGETQYF.

The chain joins TRBV25-1 to TRBJ2-2; no definite D call. CDR1 MGHDK and CDR2 SYGVNS come from the germline V gene. The V gene lost 4 bases and the J gene lost 11 bases, with 14 bases spanning the gap. CDR3 size: 13 residues. This CDR3 is CASSVLDWVELFF. In DNA, the CDR3 is TGTGCCAGCAGTGTTCTTGACTGGGTAGAGCTGTTTTTT.

At least ten counts were recorded for this clonotype. The J gene is TRBJ1-5, the V gene TRBV12-3 or TRBV12-4; tentative D call: TRBD1 (5 bases). Trimming stripped 1 base from V and 5 bases from J, with 12 bases between. This CDR3 is built from 15 residues. CDR3 region: CASSLGGPTYQPQHF. The CDR3, as DNA: TGTGCCAGCAGTTTAGGGGGACCGACATATCAGCCCCAGCATTTT.

The J gene is TRBJ2-5, the V gene TRBV2; 7 bases agree with TRBD1. The J segment lost 2 bases and the V segment lost 3 bases, leaving 3 bases of the junction unmatched. CDR1 and CDR2 from the germline V gene are SNHLY and FYNNEI. The CDR3 consists of 14 residues. The CDR3 DNA sequence: TGTGCCAGCAGTGAGTGGGACAGACAAGAGACCCAGTACTTC. Its translation: CASSEWDRQETQYF. The entire variable domain, with the rest obtained from reference TRBV2 and TRBJ2-5, is as follows: EPEVTQTPSHQVTQMGQEVILRCVPISNHLYFYWYRQILGQKVEFLVSFYNNEISEKSEIFDDQFSVERPDGSNFTLKIRSTKLEDSAMYFCASSEWDRQETQYFGPGTRLLVL.

The V gene is TRBV24-1, the J gene TRBJ2-2; D is undetermined. CDR1 is KGHDR, CDR2 SFDVKD, per germline. Trimming removed 5 bases from V and 7 bases from J, with 7 bases in between. The CDR3 consists of 12 residues. As DNA, the CDR3 is TGTGCCACCAGTGGTTCCGGCGGGGAGCTGTTTTTT. Translating it yields CATSGSGGELFF.

Concerning this clonotype: A much larger clonotype is one base distant, so this may be a read error. The rearrangement uses TRBV27 and TRBJ1-1; 8 nucleotides match TRBD1. Germline-derived CDR1 and CDR2 are MNHEY and SMNVEV (reference sequence). The CDR3 loop spans 16 amino acids. This CDR3 reads CAGSLVWTGPNTEAFF. CDR3 in DNA: TGTGCCGGCAGTTTAGTGTGGACAGGGCCAAACACTGAAGCTTTCTTT.

Comments on this clonotype: A much more abundant neighbour one base away suggests this may be a read error. The chain combines TRBV24-1 with TRBJ1-1; D unclear. Germline-derived CDR1 and CDR2 are KGHDR and SFDVKD. The CDR3 is 13 residues long. Trimming cost V 8 bases and J 8 bases, with 17 bases left between them. The CDR3 sequence is CATTLSMLSEAFF. The CDR3 DNA is TGTGCCACCACCCTCTCCATGTTGTCGGAAGCTTTCTTT.

Comments on this clonotype: The junction departs from germline at one end; a sequencing error may be responsible. The chain links TRBV27 to TRBJ2-7, with 7 nucleotides matching TRBD1. Germline assignment: CDR1 MNHEY and CDR2 SMNVEV (reference sequence). There are 15 residues in the CDR3. CDR3 nucleotide sequence: TGTGCCCGCCGTTTAGTACAGGGGAACTCCTACGCGCAGTACTTC. Translation: CARRLVQGNSYAQYF.

This chain links TRBV28 with TRBJ1-4; tentatively, D is TRBD1 (5 bases). V shed 4 bases and J shed 8 bases, with 8 bases lying between them. The CDR3 length is 12 residues. Per germline, CDR1 MDHEN and CDR2 SYDVKM. The CDR3 DNA reads as TGTGCCAGCAGTTCAGGGCCGGAAAAACTGTTTTTT. Its translation is CASSSGPEKLFF.

In this sample, this clonotype turned up many times. The chain couples TRBV9 to TRBJ1-1; D remains ambiguous. This CDR3 has 13 amino acids. Germline CDR1 SGDLS, CDR2 YYNGEE. Trimming removed 0 bases from V and 0 bases from J, with 3 bases in between. CDR3 DNA sequence: TGTGCCAGCAGCGTAGAGGTGAACACTGAAGCTTTCTTT. This encodes CASSVEVNTEAFF.

Of note for this clonotype: Its ends do not fully match the called genes, so a read error is possible. J is TRBJ1-5 and V is TRBV7-9, with D hard to call. Germline V gives CDR1 SEHNR, CDR2 FQNEAQ (reference sequence). CDR3 length: 14 residues. This CDR3 reads CASSDTMGNQLQHF. In DNA form, the CDR3 reads TGTGCCAGCAGCGATACGATGGGTAATCAGCTCCAGCATTTT. The full variable domain, completed using reference TRBV7-9 and TRBJ1-5, is DTGVSQNPRHKITKRGQNVTFRCDPISEHNRLYWYRQTLGQGPEFLTYFQNEAQLEKSRLLSDRFSAERPKGSFSTLEIQRTEQGDSAMYLCASSDTMGNQLQHFGDGTRLSIL.

To note about this clonotype: At one boundary the junction diverges from the germline segment, which might be a read error. This chain uses TRBV20-1 with TRBJ2-6; D perhaps matches TRBD1 (5 bases). This CDR3 is 17 amino acids long. Germline assignment: CDR1 DFQATT and CDR2 SNEGSKA (reference sequence). CDR3 amino acids: CSARQSNFSSGAYVLTF. The DNA for the CDR3 is TGCAGTGCTAGACAATCCAACTTTTCCTCTGGGGCCTACGTCCTGACTTTC.

The count of this clonotype is one. CDR3 loop: CASSSSSRGDTQYF. CDR3 nucleotides: TGTGCCAGCAGTTCCTCGTCTCGGGGAGATACGCAGTATTTT. The chain is built from TRBV28 and TRBJ2-3, with D possibly matching TRBD2 (5 bases). Germline CDR1 is MDHEN and CDR2 is SYDVKM. The CDR3 has 14 residues. V shed 4 bases and J shed 5 bases, with 13 bases lying between them.

This clonotype was recorded at least ten times. The chain carries TRBV5-1 and TRBJ2-7, with D possibly TRBD1 on 6 matching bases. Germline loops: CDR1 SGHRS, CDR2 YFSETQ. Trimming took 5 bases from V and 2 from J, leaving 11 bases between them. The CDR3 contains 13 residues. CDR3 DNA sequence: TGCGCCAGCAGTTATGAGGGGGCCTACGAGCAGTACTTC. Its protein is CASSYEGAYEQYF.

This clonotype has more than one count but fewer than ten. CDR3 loop: CASSMDWQETQYF. As DNA, the CDR3 is TGTGCCAGTAGTATGGATTGGCAAGAGACCCAGTACTTC. The V call is TRBV19, the J call TRBJ2-5; D remains unclear. This CDR3 region has 13 residues. Trimming cost V 3 bases and J 2 bases, with 7 bases left between them. CDR1 is LNHDA, CDR2 SQIVND, per germline (reference sequence).

This clonotype was counted between two and nine times. V usage is TRBV12-3 or TRBV12-4 and J usage is TRBJ2-5, with TRBD1 identical over 9 bases. The CDR3 sequence is 14 residues long. Trimming took 7 bases from V and 9 from J; bases not matched to a gene: 12. CDR3 coding DNA: TGTGCCAGCACAAGACGCCGGGACAGGGAGGCCCAGTACTTC. Translation: CASTRRRDREAQYF.

In this sample, this clonotype turned up many times. V is TRBV5-4 and J is TRBJ2-7; D is unclear. This CDR3 spans 13 amino acids. The germline CDR1 and CDR2 sequences are SGHNT and YYREEE (reference sequence). Trimming removed 2 bases from V and 6 bases from J, with 12 bases in between. The CDR3 bases are TGTGCCAGCAGCTTTTATAAGGCTGGCGAGCAGTACTTC. It translates to CASSFYKAGEQYF. The variable domain in full, completed from reference TRBV5-4 and TRBJ2-7, reads ETGVTQSPTHLIKTRGQQVTLRCSSQSGHNTVSWYQQALGQGPQFIFQYYREEENGRGNFPPRFSGLQFPNYSSELNVNALELDDSALYLCASSFYKAGEQYFGPGTRLTVT.

In regard to this clonotype: This may stem from a read error, because a much larger clone lies one nucleotide away. The J gene is TRBJ2-2, the V gene TRBV29-1, with 9 bases aligning to TRBD2. V was pared by 6 bases and J by 3 bases, with 11 bases of the junction left unmatched. This CDR3 has 16 amino acids. In germline, CDR1 is SQVTM, CDR2 ANQGSEA. DNA for the CDR3: TGCAGCGTGGGATGGACTGGCGGGAGGGACACCGGGGAGCTGTTTTTT. Translation: CSVGWTGGRDTGELFF.

About this clonotype: Just one base apart from a much larger clone, this may be a read error. The final CDR3 position lacks the conserved phenylalanine or tryptophan, pointing to a likely read error. The V call is TRBV29-1, the J call TRBJ2-3; D is unclear. Looked up from germline, CDR1 is SQVTM and CDR2 is ANQGSEA. Trimming removed 0 bases at V and 3 bases at J, with 4 bases between. This CDR3 is 12 amino acids long. DNA of the CDR3: TGCAGCGTTGAAGAGATGACAGATACGCAGTATCTT. Amino acid sequence: CSVEEMTDTQYL.

This clonotype has at least ten counts. This chain connects TRBV7-6 to TRBJ2-7; 7 bases map to TRBD2. The CDR3 has 14 amino acids. The J segment lost 5 bases and the V segment lost 1 base, leaving 5 bases of the junction unmatched. Germline V gives CDR1 SGHVS, CDR2 FNYEAQ. The CDR3, as DNA: TGTGCCAGCAGCTTAGGGGGGGGTGCGGACGAGCAGTACTTC. Amino acids: CASSLGGGADEQYF.

At least ten counts were recorded for this clonotype. The V gene is TRBV6-5, the J gene TRBJ2-1; 7 bases line up with TRBD1. With 6 bases clipped from V and 4 bases from J, the junction kept 9 bases outside the gene matches. CDR3 length: 15 amino acids. Germline assignment: CDR1 MNHEY and CDR2 SVGAGI. CDR3 residues: CASSSGTDVYNEQFF. In nucleotides, the CDR3 is TGTGCCAGCAGCTCCGGGACAGACGTATACAATGAGCAGTTCTTC.